The sequence of this TCR beta chain was determined in a study of blood T cell repertoires in COVID-19. Across the whole study: Some COVID-19 samples were acute and others convalescent; all came from the United States, Italy and Spain.

The CDR3 contains 16 residues. Germline CDR1 is SGHRS and CDR2 is YFSETQ. Trimming pared 0 bases from V and 0 bases from J, leaving 7 bases between. Here immunoSEQ multiplex PCR was the method, and the copy in TCRdb shows in-frame clones only, minus some. In the table there are about 120,000 clones, over 65% of which are singletons. The TCR originated in a woman in her seventies with acute or convalescent COVID-19. The rearrangement uses TRBV5-1 and TRBJ2-6; no clear D. The sequenced material came from peripheral blood. CDR3 in amino acids: CASSLVASSGANVLTF. DNA of the CDR3: TGCGCCAGCAGCTTGGTTGCCAGCTCTGGGGCCAACGTCCTGACTTTC.